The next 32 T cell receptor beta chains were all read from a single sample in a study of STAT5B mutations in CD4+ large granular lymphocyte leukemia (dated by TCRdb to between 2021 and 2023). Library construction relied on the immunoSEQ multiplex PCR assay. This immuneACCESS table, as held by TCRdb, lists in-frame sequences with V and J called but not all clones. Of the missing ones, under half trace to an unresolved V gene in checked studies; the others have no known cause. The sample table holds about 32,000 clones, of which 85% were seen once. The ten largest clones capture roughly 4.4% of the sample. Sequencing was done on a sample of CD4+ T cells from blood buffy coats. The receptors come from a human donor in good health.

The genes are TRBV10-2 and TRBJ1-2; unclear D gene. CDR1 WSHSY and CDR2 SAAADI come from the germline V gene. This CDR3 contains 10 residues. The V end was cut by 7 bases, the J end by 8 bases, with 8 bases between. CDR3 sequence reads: CASISGGYTF. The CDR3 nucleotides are TGCGCCAGCATTTCGGGAGGCTACACCTTC.

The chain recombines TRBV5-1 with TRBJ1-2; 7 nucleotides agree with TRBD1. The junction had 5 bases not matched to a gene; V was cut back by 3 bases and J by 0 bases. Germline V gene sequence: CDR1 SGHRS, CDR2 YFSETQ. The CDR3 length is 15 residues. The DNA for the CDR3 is TGCGCCAGCAGCTCGGGACAGATAGCTAACTATGGCTACACCTTC. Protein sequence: CASSSGQIANYGYTF.

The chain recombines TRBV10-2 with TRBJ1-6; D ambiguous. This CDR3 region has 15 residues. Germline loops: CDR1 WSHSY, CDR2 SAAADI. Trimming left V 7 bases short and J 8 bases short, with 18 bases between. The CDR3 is CASKLGPTTHSPLHF. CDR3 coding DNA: TGCGCCAGCAAACTAGGACCTACGACGCATTCACCCCTCCACTTT.

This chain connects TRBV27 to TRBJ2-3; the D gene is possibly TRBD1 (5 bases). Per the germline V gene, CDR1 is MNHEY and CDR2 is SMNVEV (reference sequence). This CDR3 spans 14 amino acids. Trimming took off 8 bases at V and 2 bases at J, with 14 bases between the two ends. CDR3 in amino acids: CASHRGRLTDTQYF. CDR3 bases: TGTGCCAGCCATAGGGGCCGCCTCACAGATACGCAGTATTTT.

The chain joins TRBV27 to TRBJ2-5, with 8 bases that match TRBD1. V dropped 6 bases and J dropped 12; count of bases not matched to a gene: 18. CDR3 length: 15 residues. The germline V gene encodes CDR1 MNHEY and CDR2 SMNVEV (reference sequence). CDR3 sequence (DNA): TGTGCCAGCAGACGCAACGGACAGGGCCCTTCGCGGGAGTACTTC. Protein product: CASRRNGQGPSREYF.

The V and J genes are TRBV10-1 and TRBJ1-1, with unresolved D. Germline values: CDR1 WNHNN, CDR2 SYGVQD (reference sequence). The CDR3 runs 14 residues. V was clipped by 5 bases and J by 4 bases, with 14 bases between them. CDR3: CASSKNSEGTEAFF. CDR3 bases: TGCGCCAGCAGTAAGAACTCAGAGGGCACTGAAGCTTTCTTT.

Here the CDR3 DNA reads TGTGCCTGGAGGGACACAGGGCCACACTATGGCTACACCTTC. Protein product: CAWRDTGPHYGYTF. The genes are TRBV30 and TRBJ1-2; TRBD1 might be the D (6 bases). The germline CDR1 and CDR2 sequences are GTSNPN and SVGIG (reference sequence). V lost 3 bases and J 3 bases, leaving 14 bases between the germline ends. The CDR3 loop spans 14 amino acids.

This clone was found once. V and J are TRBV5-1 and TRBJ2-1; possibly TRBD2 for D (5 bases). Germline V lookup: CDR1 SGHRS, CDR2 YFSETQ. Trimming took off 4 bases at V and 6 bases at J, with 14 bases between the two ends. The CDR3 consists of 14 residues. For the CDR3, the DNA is TGCGCCAGCAGCACAGAAGGAGGTACCAATGAGCAGTTCTTC. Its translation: CASSTEGGTNEQFF.

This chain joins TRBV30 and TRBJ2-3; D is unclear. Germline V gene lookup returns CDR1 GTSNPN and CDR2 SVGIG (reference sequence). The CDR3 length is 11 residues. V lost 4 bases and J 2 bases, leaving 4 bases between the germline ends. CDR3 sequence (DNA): TGTGCCTGGACCATCACAGATACGCAGTATTTT. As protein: CAWTITDTQYF. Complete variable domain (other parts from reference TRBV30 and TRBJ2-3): SQTIHQWPATLVQPVGSPLSLECTVEGTSNPNLYWYRQAAGRGLQLLFYSVGIGQISSEVPQNLSASRPQDRQFILSSKKLLLSDSGFYLCAWTITDTQYFGPGTRLTVL.

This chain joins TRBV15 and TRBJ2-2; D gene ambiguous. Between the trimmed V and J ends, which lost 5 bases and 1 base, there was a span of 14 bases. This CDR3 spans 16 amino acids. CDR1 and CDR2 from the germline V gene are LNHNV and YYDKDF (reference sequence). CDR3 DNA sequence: TGTGCCACCAGCCGATCATACACAGAGAACACCGGGGAGCTGTTTTTT. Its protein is CATSRSYTENTGELFF.

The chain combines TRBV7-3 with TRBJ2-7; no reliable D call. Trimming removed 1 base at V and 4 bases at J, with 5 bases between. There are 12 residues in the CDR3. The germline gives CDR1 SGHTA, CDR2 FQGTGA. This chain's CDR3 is CASSLSGYEQYF. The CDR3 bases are TGTGCCAGCAGCTTAAGTGGGTACGAGCAGTACTTC.

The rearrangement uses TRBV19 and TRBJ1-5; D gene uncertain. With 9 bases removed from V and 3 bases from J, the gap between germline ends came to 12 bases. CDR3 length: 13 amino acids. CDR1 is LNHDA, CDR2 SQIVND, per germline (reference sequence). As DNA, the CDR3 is TGTGCCAGCGACGCCAGTCTCAATCAGCCCCAGCATTTT. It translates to CASDASLNQPQHF.

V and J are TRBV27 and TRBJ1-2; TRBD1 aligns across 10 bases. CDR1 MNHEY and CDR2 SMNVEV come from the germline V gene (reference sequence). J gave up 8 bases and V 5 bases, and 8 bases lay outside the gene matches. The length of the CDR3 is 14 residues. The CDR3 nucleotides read TGTGCCAGCAGTATCAGACAGGGGGCGGACGGCTACACCTTC. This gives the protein CASSIRQGADGYTF.

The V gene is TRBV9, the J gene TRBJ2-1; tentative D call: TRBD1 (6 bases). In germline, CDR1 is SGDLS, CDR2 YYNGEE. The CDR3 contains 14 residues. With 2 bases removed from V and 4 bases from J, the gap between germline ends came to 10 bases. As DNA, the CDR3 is TGTGCCAGCAGCGTGGTACAGGGTTACAATGAGCAGTTCTTC. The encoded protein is CASSVVQGYNEQFF.

Here the CDR3 DNA reads TGTGCCAGCAGTGACGGGTCTTATAGCAATCAGCCCCAGCATTTT. It codes for CASSDGSYSNQPQHF. The chain combines TRBV2 with TRBJ1-5; D unclear. The V gene's germline CDR1 is SNHLY and CDR2 FYNNEI. Trimming shortened V by 3 bases and J by 0 bases, and 9 bases separated the two germline ends. The CDR3 length is 15 residues. The full variable domain, rest sourced from reference TRBV2 and TRBJ1-5, is EPEVTQTPSHQVTQMGQEVILRCVPISNHLYFYWYRQILGQKVEFLVSFYNNEISEKSEIFDDQFSVERPDGSNFTLKIRSTKLEDSAMYFCASSDGSYSNQPQHFGDGTRLSIL.

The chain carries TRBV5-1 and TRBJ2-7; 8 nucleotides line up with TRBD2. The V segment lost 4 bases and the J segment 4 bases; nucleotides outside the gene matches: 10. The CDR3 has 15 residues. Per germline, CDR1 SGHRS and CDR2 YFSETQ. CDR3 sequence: CASSTSGGERYEQYF. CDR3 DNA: TGCGCCAGCAGCACCAGCGGGGGTGAGCGATACGAGCAGTACTTC.

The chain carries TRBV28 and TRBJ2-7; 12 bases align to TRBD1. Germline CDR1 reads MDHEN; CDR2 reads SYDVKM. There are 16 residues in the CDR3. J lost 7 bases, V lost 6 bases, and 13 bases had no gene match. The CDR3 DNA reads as TGTGCCAGCAGCCCACCACTTGGGACAGGGGGCTGGGAGCAGTACTTC. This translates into CASSPPLGTGGWEQYF.

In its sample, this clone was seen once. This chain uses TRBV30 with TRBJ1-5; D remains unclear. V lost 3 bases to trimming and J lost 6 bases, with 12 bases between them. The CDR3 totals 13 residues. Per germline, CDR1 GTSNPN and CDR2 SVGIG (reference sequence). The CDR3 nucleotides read TGTGCCTGGAGCCTTGGGAAGGGTCAGCCCCAGCATTTT. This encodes CAWSLGKGQPQHF. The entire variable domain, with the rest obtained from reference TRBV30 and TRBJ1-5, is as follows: SQTIHQWPATLVQPVGSPLSLECTVEGTSNPNLYWYRQAAGRGLQLLFYSVGIGQISSEVPQNLSASRPQDRQFILSSKKLLLSDSGFYLCAWSLGKGQPQHFGDGTRLSIL.

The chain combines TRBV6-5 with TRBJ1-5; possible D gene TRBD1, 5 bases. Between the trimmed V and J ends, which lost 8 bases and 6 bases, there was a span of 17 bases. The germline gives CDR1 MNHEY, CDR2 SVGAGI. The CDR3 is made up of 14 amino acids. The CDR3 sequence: CASSFARVPQPQHF. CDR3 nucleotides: TGTGCCAGCTCATTCGCCAGGGTACCTCAGCCCCAGCATTTT.

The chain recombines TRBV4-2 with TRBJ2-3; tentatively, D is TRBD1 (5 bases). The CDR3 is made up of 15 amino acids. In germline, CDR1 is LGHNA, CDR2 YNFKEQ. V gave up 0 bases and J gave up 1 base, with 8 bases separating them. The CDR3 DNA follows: TGTGCCAGCAGCCAAGACAGGGTGGGCACAGATACGCAGTATTTT. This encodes CASSQDRVGTDTQYF.

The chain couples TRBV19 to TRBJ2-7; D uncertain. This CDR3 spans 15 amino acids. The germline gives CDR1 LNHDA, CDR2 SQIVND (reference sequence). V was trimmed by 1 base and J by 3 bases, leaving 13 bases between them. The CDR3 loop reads CASSIGGNQYYEQYF. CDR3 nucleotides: TGTGCCAGTAGTATAGGTGGGAACCAATACTACGAGCAGTACTTC. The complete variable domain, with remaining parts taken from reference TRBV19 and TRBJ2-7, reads DGGITQSPKYLFRKEGQNVTLSCEQNLNHDAMYWYRQDPGQGLRLIYYSQIVNDFQKGDIAEGYSVSREKKESFPLTVTSAQKNPTAFYLCASSIGGNQYYEQYFGPGTRLTVT.

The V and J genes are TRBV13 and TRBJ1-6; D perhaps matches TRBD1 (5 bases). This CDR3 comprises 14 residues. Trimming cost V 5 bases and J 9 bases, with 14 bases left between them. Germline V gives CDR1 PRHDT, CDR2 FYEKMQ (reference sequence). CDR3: CASSRGRPTSPLHF. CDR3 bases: TGTGCCAGCAGCCGGGGACGTCCGACTTCACCCCTCCACTTT. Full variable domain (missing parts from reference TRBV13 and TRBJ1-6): AAGVIQSPRHLIKEKRETATLKCYPIPRHDTVYWYQQGPGQDPQFLISFYEKMQSDKGSIPDRFSAQQFSDYHSELNMSSLELGDSALYFCASSRGRPTSPLHFGNGTRLTVT.

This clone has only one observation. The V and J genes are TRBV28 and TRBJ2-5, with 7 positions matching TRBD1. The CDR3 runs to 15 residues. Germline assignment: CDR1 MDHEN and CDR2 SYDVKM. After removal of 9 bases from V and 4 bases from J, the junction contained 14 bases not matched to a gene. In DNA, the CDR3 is TGTGCCAGTGCCGCTGACAGGGTGGTTTCAGAGACCCAGTACTTC. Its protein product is CASAADRVVSETQYF.

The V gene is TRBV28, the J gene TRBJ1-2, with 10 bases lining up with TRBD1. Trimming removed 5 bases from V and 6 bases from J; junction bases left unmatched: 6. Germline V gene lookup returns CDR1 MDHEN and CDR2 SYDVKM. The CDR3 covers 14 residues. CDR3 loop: CASSILTGGDGYTF. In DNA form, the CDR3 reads TGTGCCAGCAGTATCCTGACAGGGGGCGATGGCTACACCTTC.

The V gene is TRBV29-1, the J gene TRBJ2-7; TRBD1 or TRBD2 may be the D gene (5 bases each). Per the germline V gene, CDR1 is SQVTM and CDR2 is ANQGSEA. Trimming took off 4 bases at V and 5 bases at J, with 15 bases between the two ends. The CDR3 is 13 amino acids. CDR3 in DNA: TGCAGCGTTGTTGCTAGGGGAGTACACGAGCAGTACTTC. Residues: CSVVARGVHEQYF.

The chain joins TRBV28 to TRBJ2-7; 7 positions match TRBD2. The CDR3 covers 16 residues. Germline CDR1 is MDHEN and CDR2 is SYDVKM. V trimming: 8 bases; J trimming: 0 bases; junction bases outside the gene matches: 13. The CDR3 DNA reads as TGTGCCAGCTCAGTACATCATGGCGGGAGCTCCTACGAGCAGTACTTC. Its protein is CASSVHHGGSSYEQYF.

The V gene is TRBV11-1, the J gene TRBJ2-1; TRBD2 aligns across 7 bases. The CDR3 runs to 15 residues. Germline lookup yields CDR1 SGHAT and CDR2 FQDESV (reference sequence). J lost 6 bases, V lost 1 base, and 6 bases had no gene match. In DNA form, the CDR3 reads TGTGCCAGCAGCTTAGGGTCTAGCGGTACCAATGAGCAGTTCTTC. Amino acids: CASSLGSSGTNEQFF.

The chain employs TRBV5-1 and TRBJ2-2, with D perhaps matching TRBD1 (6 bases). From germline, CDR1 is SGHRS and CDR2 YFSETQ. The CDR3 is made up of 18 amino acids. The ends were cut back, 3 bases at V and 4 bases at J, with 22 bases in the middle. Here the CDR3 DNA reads TGCGCCAGCAGCTCTGCAAGGATCGGGACACCATCCACCGGGGAGCTGTTTTTT. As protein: CASSSARIGTPSTGELFF.

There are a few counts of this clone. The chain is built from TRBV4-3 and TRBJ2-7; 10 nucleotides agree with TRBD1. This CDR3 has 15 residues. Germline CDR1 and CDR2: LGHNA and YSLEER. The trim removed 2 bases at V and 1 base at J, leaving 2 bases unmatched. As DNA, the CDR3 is TGCGCCAGCAGCCAACAGGGACAGGGGTCCTACGAGCAGTACTTC. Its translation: CASSQQGQGSYEQYF.

The CDR3 sequence: CASSEGTGGQPQHF. As DNA, the CDR3 is TGTGCCAGCAGTGAAGGGACAGGGGGACAGCCCCAGCATTTT. The chain links TRBV2 to TRBJ1-5, with 10 bases aligning to TRBD1. The J segment lost 7 bases and the V segment lost 1 base, leaving 1 base of the junction unmatched. CDR1 is SNHLY, CDR2 FYNNEI, per germline. The CDR3 runs to 14 residues.

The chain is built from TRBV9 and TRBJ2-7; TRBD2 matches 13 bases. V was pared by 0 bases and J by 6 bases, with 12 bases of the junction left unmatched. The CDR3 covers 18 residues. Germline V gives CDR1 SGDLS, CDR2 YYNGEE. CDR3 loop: CASSVATRTSGSQVEQYF. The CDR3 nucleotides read TGTGCCAGCAGCGTAGCCACCAGGACTAGCGGGAGCCAGGTCGAGCAGTACTTC.

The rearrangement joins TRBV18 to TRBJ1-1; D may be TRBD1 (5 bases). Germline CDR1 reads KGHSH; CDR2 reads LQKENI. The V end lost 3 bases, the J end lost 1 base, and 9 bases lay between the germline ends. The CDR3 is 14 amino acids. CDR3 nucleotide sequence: TGTGCCAGCTCACCTGCGACAGCGAACACTGAAGCTTTCTTT. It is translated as CASSPATANTEAFF.